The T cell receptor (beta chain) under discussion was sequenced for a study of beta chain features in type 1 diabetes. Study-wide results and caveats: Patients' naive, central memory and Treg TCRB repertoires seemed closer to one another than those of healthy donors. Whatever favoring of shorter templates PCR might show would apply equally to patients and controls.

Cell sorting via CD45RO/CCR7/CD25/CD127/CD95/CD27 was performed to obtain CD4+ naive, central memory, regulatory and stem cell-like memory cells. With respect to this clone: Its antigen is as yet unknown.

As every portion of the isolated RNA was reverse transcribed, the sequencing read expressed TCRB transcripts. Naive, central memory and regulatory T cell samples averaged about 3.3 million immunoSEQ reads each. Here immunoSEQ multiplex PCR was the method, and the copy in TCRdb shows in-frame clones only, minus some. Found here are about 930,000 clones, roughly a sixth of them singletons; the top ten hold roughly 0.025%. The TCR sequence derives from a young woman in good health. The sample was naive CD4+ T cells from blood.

As DNA, the CDR3 is TGTGCCAGCAGTTTACGGGGGCGAGGAAACACCATATATTTT. It is translated as CASSLRGRGNTIYF. This rearrangement joins TRBV27 to TRBJ1-3; D might be TRBD1 (6 bases). V lost 2 bases and J lost 4, with 9 bases in between. CDR3 length: 14 residues. Germline V gives CDR1 MNHEY, CDR2 SMNVEV (reference sequence).